The rows below give T cell receptor beta chains drawn from one sample of a study of blood T cell repertoires in COVID-19. Profiling relied on immunoSEQ multiplex PCR, and the TCRdb table lists in-frame clones only, not all of them. The table records about 150,000 clones, about 85% of them present only once. Sequencing used peripheral blood. The receptors shown here come from a human donor in a cohort sampled during active COVID-19. The CDR3 runs from the conserved cysteine through the conserved F or W. A D gene is named only where the DNA matches it firmly. The size of a clone is reported for some rows only, either as once, few or many, or as a class for expanded clones.

j_gene | d_gene | v_gene | abundance | CDR3aa | CDR3nt
TRBJ1-2 | NA | TRBV6-5 | NA | CASTDGNNYGYTF | TGTGCCAGCACGGACGGGAATAACTATGGCTACACCTTC
TRBJ1-1 | NA | TRBV11-3 | NA | CASSSPPGLHTEAFF | TGTGCCAGCAGCTCCCCCCCCGGACTTCACACTGAAGCTTTCTTT
TRBJ1-6 | NA | TRBV15 | few | CATSSTYSPLHF | TGTGCCACCAGCTCGACATATTCACCCCTCCACTTT
TRBJ1-6 | TRBD1 | TRBV9 | NA | CASSARGLRSPLHF | TGTGCCAGCAGCGCCAGGGGGCTCCGCTCACCCCTCCACTTT
TRBJ1-2 | NA | TRBV29-1 | NA | CSASDGGSRSGGYTF | TGCAGCGCCTCAGATGGGGGGAGTAGGTCGGGTGGCTACACCTTC
TRBJ1-2 | TRBD1 | TRBV19 | NA | CASTLGQGGYGYTF | TGTGCCAGTACCTTAGGACAGGGCGGCTATGGCTACACCTTC
TRBJ1-2 | NA | TRBV6-5 | NA | CASSRHQNYGYTF | TGTGCCAGCAGCCGACACCAGAACTATGGCTACACCTTC
TRBJ2-3 | TRBD2 | TRBV4-3 | NA | CASSQFSTGGPDTQYF | TGCGCCAGCAGCCAATTCTCGACGGGGGGGCCAGATACGCAGTATTTT
TRBJ1-4 | NA | TRBV5-1 | NA | CASSLEQGTPFF | TGCGCCAGCAGCTTGGAGCAGGGGACACCGTTTTTT
TRBJ1-1 | NA | TRBV5-1 | NA | CASRRDTEAFF | TGCGCCAGCAGGCGAGACACTGAAGCTTTCTTT
TRBJ2-3 | TRBD2 | TRBV7-2 | NA | CASRWRGVTDTQYF | TGTGCCAGTCGTTGGCGGGGGGTCACAGATACGCAGTATTTT
TRBJ2-1 | TRBD2 | TRBV18 | NA | CASSPPLWGGNEQFF | TGTGCCAGCTCACCACCTTTATGGGGGGGCAATGAGCAGTTCTTC
TRBJ2-5 | TRBD2 | TRBV7-2 | NA | CASSWGFGRGSETQYF | TGTGCCAGCAGCTGGGGCTTTGGGCGGGGGTCGGAGACCCAGTACTTC
TRBJ2-1 | TRBD2 | TRBV3-1/TRBV3-2 | NA | CASSQIAGGIYNEQFF | TGTGCCAGCAGCCAGATAGCGGGGGGCATCTACAATGAGCAGTTCTTC